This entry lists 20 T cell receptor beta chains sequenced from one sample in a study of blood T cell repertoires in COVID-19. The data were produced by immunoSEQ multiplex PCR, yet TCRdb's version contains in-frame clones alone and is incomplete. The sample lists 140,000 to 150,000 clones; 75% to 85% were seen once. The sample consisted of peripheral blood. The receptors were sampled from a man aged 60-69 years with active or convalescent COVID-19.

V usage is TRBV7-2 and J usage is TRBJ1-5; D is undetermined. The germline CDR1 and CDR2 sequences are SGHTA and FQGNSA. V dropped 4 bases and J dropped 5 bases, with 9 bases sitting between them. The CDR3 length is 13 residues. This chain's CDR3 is CASSSGRDQPQHF. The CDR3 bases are TGTGCCAGCAGCTCCGGGAGGGATCAGCCCCAGCATTTT.

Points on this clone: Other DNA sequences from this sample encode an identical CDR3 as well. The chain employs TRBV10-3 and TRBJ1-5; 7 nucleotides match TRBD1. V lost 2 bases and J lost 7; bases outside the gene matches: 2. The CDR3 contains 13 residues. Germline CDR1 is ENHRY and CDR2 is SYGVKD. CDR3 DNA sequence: TGTGCCATCAGTGAGCAGGGGGGCCAGCCCCAGCATTTT. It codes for CAISEQGGQPQHF.

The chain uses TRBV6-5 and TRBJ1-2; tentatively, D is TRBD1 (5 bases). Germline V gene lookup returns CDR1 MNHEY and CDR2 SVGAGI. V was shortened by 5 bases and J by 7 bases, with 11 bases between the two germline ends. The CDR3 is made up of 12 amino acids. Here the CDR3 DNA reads TGTGCCAGCAGTAAGGGGTTGGGTGGCTACACCTTC. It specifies CASSKGLGGYTF.

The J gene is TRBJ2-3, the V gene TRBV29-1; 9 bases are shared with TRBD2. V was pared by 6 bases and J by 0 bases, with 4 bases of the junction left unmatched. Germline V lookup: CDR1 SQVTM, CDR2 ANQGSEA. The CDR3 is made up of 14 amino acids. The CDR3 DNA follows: TGCAGCGTGGACCTAGCGGGGAGCACAGATACGCAGTATTTT. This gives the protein CSVDLAGSTDTQYF.

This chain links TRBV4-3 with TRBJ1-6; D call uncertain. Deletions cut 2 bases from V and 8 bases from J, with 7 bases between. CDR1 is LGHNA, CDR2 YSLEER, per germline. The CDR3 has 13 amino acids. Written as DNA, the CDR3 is TGCGCCAGCAGCCAACTCGGGGATTCACCCCTCCACTTT. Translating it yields CASSQLGDSPLHF.

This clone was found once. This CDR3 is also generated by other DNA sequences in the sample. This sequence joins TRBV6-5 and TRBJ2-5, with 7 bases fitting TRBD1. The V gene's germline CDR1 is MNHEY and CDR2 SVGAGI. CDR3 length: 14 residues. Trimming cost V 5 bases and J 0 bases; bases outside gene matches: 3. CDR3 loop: CASSRGTDQETQYF. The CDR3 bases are TGTGCCAGCAGTCGTGGGACAGACCAAGAGACCCAGTACTTC.

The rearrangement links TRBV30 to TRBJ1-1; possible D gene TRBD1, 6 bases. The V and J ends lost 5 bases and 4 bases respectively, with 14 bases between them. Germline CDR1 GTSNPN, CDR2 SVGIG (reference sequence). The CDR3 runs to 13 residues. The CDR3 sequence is CAWEIQGRTEAFF. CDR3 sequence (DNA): TGTGCCTGGGAAATACAGGGACGCACTGAAGCTTTCTTT.

CDR3 amino acids: CASSFPPLYEQYF. In DNA, the CDR3 is TGTGCCAGCAGTTTCCCCCCCCTGTACGAGCAGTACTTC. This sequence joins TRBV12-3 or TRBV12-4 and TRBJ2-7; no firm D call. The CDR3 totals 13 residues. Trimming left V 3 bases short and J 4 bases short, with 10 bases between.

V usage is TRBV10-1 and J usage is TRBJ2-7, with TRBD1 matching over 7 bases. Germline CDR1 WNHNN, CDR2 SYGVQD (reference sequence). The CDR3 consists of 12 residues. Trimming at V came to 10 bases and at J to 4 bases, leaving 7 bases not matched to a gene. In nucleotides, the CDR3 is TGCGCCACCCGGGACAGTGGTTACGAGCAGTACTTC. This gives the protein CATRDSGYEQYF.

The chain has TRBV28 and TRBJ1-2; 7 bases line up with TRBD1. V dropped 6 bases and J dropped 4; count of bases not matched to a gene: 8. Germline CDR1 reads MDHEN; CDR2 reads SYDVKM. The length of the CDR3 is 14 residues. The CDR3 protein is CASSLRDRVYGYTF. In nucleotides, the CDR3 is TGTGCCAGCAGCCTCCGGGACAGAGTCTATGGCTACACCTTC.

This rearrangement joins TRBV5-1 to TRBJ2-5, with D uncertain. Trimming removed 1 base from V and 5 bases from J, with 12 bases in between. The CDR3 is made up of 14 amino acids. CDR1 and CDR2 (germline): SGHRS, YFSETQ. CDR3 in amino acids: CASSLRRVGETQYF. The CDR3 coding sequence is TGCGCCAGCAGCTTGCGCCGGGTTGGCGAGACCCAGTACTTC.

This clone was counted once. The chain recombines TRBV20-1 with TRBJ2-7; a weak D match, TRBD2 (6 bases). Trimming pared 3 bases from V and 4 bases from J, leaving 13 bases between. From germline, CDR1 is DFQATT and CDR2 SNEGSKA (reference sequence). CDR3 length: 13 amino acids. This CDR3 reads CSASLGGIYEQYF. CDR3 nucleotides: TGCAGTGCTAGTCTGGGCGGGATTTACGAGCAGTACTTC.

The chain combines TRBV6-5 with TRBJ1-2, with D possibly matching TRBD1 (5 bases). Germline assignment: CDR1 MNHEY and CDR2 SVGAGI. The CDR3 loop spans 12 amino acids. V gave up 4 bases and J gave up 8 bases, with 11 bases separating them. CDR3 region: CASSSSGGGYTF. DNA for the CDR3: TGTGCCAGCAGTTCTAGTGGGGGGGGCTACACCTTC.

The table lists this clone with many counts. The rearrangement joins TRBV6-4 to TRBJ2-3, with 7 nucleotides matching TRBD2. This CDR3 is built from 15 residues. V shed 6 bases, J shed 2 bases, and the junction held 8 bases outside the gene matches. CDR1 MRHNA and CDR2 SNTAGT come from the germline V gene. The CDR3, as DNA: TGTGCCAGCAGCCCTGGGGAGGGTTTCACAGATACGCAGTATTTT. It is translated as CASSPGEGFTDTQYF.

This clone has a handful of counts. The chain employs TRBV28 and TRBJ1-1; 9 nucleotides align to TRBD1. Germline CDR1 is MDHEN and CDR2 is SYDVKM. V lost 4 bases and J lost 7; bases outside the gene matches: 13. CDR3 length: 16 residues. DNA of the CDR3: TGTGCCAGCAGTTCCGGGACAGGGAGTGGGGCGAGTGAAGCTTTCTTT. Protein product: CASSSGTGSGASEAFF.

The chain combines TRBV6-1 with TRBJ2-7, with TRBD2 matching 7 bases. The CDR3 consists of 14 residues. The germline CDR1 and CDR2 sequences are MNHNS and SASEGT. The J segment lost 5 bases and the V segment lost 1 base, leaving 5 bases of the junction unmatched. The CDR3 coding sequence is TGTGCCAGCAGTGAAGAGGGAGGGACCCACGAGCAGTACTTC. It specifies CASSEEGGTHEQYF.

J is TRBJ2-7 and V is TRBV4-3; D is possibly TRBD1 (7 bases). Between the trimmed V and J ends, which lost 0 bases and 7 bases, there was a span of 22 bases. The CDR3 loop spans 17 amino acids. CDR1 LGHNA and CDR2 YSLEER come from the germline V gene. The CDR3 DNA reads TGCGCCAGCAGCCAAGATAGGCTGAGGGCAGGGGGAGGTGAGCAGTACTTC. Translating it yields CASSQDRLRAGGGEQYF.

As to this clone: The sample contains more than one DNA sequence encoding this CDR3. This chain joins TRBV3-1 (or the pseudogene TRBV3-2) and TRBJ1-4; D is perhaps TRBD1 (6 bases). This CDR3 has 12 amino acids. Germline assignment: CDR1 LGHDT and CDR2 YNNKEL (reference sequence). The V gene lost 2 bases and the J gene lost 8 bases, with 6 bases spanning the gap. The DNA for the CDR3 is TGTGCCAGCAGCCAACAGGGGGAAAAACTGTTTTTT. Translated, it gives CASSQQGEKLFF.

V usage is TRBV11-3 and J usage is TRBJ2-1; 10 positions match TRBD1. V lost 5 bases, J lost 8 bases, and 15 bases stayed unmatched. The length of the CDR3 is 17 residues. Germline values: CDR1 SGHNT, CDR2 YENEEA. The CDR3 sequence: CASSPGTGAGGPDEQFF. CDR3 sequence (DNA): TGTGCCAGCAGCCCCGGGACAGGGGCCGGGGGGCCGGATGAGCAGTTCTTC.

CDR3 residues: CASSRTSGTNEQFF. The CDR3 bases are TGTGCCAGCAGCAGGACTAGCGGAACCAATGAGCAGTTCTTC. The V call is TRBV7-9, the J call TRBJ2-1; the match to TRBD2 covers 10 bases. This CDR3 spans 14 amino acids. V dropped 5 bases and J dropped 6; count of bases not matched to a gene: 4. Germline CDR1 SEHNR, CDR2 FQNEAQ (reference sequence).